This T cell receptor (beta chain) was documented in a study of regulatory T cells in long-lasting Graves disease. Building of the TCR beta libraries involved iRepertoire HTBI primers and Arm-PCR of CDR3 regions. TCRdb reprocessed the multiplex PCR reads with MiXCR, giving one entry per CDR3 protein. The sample lists about 450,000 distinct CDR3 sequences; 20% to 25% were seen once. This clonotype was recorded many times. Germline CDR1 is SGHTA and CDR2 is FQGNSA. The CDR3 consists of 13 residues. V trimming: 5 bases; J trimming: 5 bases; junction bases outside the gene matches: 4. Time point defined: persistent/refractory GD, antithyroid drugs over 5 years with positive TRAb. From PBMCs, RNA was extracted and then used to make the TCR library.

The source material was peripheral blood mononuclear cells (PBMCs), sampled when the disease was refractory, from a patient treated with antithyroid drugs. The genes are TRBV7-2 and TRBJ2-7, with 9 bases that match TRBD1. This sequence originates from a female donor with Graves disease. CDR3 residues: CASSADRGHEQYF. The CDR3 coding sequence is TGTGCCAGCAGCGCGGACAGGGGCCACGAGCAGTACTTC.